The rows below give T cell receptor beta chains drawn from one sample of a study of cytomegalovirus exposure and HLA in healthy donors. TCRdb's copy holds only in-frame clones and misses some; the assay was immunoSEQ multiplex PCR. The sample has some 200,000 clones, about 90% seen once. Sequenced sample: PBMCs. These receptors were taken from a girl less than two years old in good health and CMV-seronegative. The CDR3 runs from the conserved cysteine through the conserved F or W. The order of the fields is clone size, J gene, V gene, D gene, CDR3 DNA, CDR3 protein. The D gene is left open where the match is weak. Size is omitted from some rows. Given values are once, few, many or a class for expanded clones.

.,TRBJ1-1,TRBV5-1,.,TGCGCCAGCAGCTTGGAGGGGGGGACGGGCACTGAAGCTTTCTTT,CASSLEGGTGTEAFF
.,TRBJ1-6,TRBV6-5,.,TGTGCCAGCAGTTACGGGACATACGGTGATTCACCCCTCCACTTT,CASSYGTYGDSPLHF
.,TRBJ1-5,TRBV2,.,TGTGCCAGCAGGTCATTCCTCCTCAGGGAAACGAATCAGCCCCAGCATTTT,CASRSFLLRETNQPQHF
.,TRBJ2-7,TRBV7-2,TRBD2,TGTGCCAGCAGTCGTTCGGGGGGAACCTCCTACGAGCAGTACTTC,CASSRSGGTSYEQYF
.,TRBJ2-2,TRBV27,.,TGTGCCAGCAGTTCTAGAACAACCACGGGGGAGCTGTTTTTT,CASSSRTTTGELFF
.,TRBJ2-5,TRBV9,TRBD2,TGTGCCAGCAGCGTAGGGGGACTAGCGGGCCAAGAGACCCAGTACTTC,CASSVGGLAGQETQYF
.,TRBJ1-1,TRBV18,TRBD1,TGTGCCAGCTCACGACTACAGGGGACCTTCACCATGAACACTGAAGCTTTCTTT,CASSRLQGTFTMNTEAFF
once,TRBJ2-2,TRBV6-1,.,TGTGCCAGCAGTGAAACGGGGGGGGAGCTGTTTTTT,CASSETGGELFF
.,TRBJ2-5,TRBV2,.,TGTGCCAGCAGTACGGGTACAAAAGAGACCCAGTACTTC,CASSTGTKETQYF
.,TRBJ1-2,TRBV18,.,TGTGCCAGCTCACCTTCACAGCCCTATGGCTACACCTTC,CASSPSQPYGYTF